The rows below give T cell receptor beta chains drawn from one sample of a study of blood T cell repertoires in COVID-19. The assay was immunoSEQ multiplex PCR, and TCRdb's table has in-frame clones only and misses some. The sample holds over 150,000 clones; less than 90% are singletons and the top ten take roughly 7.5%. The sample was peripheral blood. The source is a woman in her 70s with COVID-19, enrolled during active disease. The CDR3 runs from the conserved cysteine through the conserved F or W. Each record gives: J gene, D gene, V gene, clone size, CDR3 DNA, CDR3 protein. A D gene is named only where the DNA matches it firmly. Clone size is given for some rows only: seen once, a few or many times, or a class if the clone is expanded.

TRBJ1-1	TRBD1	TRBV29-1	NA	TGCAGCGCAGGACAGGGGAACACTGAAGCTTTCTTT	CSAGQGNTEAFF
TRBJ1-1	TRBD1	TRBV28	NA	TGTGCCAGCAGTGGGGCGGGGACAGGGCATACTGAAGCTTTCTTT	CASSGAGTGHTEAFF
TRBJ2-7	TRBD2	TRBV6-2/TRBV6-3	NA	TGTGCCAGCAGTACCCGGCGGGGGAGCTCCTACGAGCAGTACTTC	CASSTRRGSSYEQYF
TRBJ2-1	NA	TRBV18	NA	TGTGCCAGCTCACCTTCCCCGGACAGCTACAATGAGCAGTTCTTC	CASSPSPDSYNEQFF
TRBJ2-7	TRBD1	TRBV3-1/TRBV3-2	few	TGTGCCAGCAGCTGCCAAGCCCTATGGGACAGATTTGCCTACGAGCAGTACTTC	CASSCQALWDRFAYEQYF
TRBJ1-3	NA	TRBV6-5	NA	TGTGCCAGCAGGGCGGACAGCCGCTCTGGAAACACCATATATTTT	CASRADSRSGNTIYF
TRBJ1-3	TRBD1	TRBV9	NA	TGTGCCAGCAGCCTCCGGTCAGGGGGCAGCGGTGACACCATATATTTT	CASSLRSGGSGDTIYF
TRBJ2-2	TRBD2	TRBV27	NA	TGTGCCAGCAGTGGCGGGAGGCACACCGGGGAGCTGTTTTTT	CASSGGRHTGELFF
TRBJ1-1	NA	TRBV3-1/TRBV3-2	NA	TGTGCCAGCAGCCAAGAAGTAAACGCTCCGGGACACCTCATGAACACTGAAGCTTTCTTT	CASSQEVNAPGHLMNTEAFF
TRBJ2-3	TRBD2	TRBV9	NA	TGTGCCAGCAGCGCAGACCTGACTAGCGGGATCCCAGATACGCAGTATTTT	CASSADLTSGIPDTQYF
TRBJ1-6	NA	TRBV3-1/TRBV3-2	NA	TGTGCCAGCAGCCAATTCGATCTGAGCTCCTATAATTCACCCCTCCACTTT	CASSQFDLSSYNSPLHF
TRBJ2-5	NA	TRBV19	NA	TGTGCCAGTAGTCCTCAGGGGTTGAGGCAAGAGACCCAGTACTTC	CASSPQGLRQETQYF
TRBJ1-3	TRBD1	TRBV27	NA	TGTGCCAGCAGTTTTCCGGGACAGGGTAAGAGAAAGTCTGGAAACACCATATATTTT	CASSFPGQGKRKSGNTIYF
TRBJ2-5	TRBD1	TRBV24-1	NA	TGTGCCACCAGTGCAACAGGGGGTTTGAAGACCCAGTACTTC	CATSATGGLKTQYF
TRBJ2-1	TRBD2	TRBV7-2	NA	TGTGCCAGCACTATAGCGGGAAACTCCTACAATGAGCAGTTCTTC	CASTIAGNSYNEQFF
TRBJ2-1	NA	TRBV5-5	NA	TGTGCCAGCAGCCGGGACATTGGGGAGCAGTTCTTC	CASSRDIGEQFF
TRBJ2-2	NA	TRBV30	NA	TGTGGTGCGAGGAACACCGGGGAGCTGTTTTTT	CGARNTGELFF
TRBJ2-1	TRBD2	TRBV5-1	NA	TGCGCCAGCAGCTCCGTAGCGGGAGGGGGTGAGCAGTTCTTC	CASSSVAGGGEQFF
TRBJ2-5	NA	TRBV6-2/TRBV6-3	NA	TGTGCCAGCAGTTACGTGACAGACCAAGAGACCCAGTACTTC	CASSYVTDQETQYF
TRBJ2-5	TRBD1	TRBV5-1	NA	TGCGCCAGCAGCTCCCTCTCCGGGACAGTAGAGACCCAGTACTTC	CASSSLSGTVETQYF
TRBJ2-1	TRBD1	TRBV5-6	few	TGTGCCAGCAGGCGGACAGGGTTGGCCAATGAGCAGTTCTTC	CASRRTGLANEQFF
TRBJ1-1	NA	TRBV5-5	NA	TGTGCCAGCAGCTTGAGTAGGGGACTAGGAAACACTGAAGCTTTCTTT	CASSLSRGLGNTEAFF
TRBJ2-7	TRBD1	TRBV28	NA	TGTGCCAGCGGACTTCTCGCCAGGGGGGAGCAGTACTTC	CASGLLARGEQYF
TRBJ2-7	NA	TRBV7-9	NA	TGTGCCAGCAGCCGCGTAGGAATAGCGGAGTCTAGCTCCTACGAGCAGTACTTC	CASSRVGIAESSSYEQYF
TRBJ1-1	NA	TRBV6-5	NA	TGTGCCAGCAGTTACACTACAGGGATGAACACTGAAGCTTTCTTT	CASSYTTGMNTEAFF
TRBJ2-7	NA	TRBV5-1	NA	TGCGCCAGCAGCGGAGGATACGGATCCTACGAGCAGTACTTC	CASSGGYGSYEQYF
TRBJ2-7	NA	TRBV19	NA	TGTGCCAGTAGCTCAGGGGTTATTCCCTACGAGCAGTACTTC	CASSSGVIPYEQYF
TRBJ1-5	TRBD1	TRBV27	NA	TGTGCCAGCAGCACTAGACAGGGTGGCAATCAGCCCCAGCATTTT	CASSTRQGGNQPQHF
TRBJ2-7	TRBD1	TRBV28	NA	TGTGCCAGCAGTCTCTACCGGGGACAGGGCTCAACCTACGAGCAGTACTTC	CASSLYRGQGSTYEQYF
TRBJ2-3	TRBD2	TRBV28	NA	TGTGCCAGCAGCCCCGTACGGGGGGAGTCGAGCACAGATACGCAGTATTTT	CASSPVRGESSTDTQYF
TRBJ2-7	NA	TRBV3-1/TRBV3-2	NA	TGTGCCAGCAGCCCGTACGTCGGCTACGAGCAGTACTTC	CASSPYVGYEQYF
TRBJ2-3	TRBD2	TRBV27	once	TGTGCCAGCAGTCCCCGACTAGCGGGAGGTCGCACAGATACGCAGTATTTT	CASSPRLAGGRTDTQYF
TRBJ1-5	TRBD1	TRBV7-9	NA	TGTGCCAGCAGCTTAGGGGACAGGGTTCCGAGCAATCAGCCCCAGCATTTT	CASSLGDRVPSNQPQHF